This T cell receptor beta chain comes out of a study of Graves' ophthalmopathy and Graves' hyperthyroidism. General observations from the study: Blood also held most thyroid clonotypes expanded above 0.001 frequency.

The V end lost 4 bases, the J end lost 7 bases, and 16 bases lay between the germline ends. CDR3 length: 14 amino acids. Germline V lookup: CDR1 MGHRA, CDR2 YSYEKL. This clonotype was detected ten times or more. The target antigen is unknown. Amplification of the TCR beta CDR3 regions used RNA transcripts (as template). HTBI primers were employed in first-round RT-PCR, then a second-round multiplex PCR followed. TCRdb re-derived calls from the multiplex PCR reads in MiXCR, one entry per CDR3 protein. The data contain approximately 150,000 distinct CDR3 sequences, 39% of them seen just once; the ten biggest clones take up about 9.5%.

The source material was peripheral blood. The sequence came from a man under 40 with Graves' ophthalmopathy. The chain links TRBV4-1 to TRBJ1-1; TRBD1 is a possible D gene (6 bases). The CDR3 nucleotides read TGCGCCAGCAGCCCTTTACGGGGGCGAGGTGAAGCTTTCTTT. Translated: CASSPLRGRGEAFF.